The 7 T cell receptor beta chains below come from one sample, sequenced in a study of blood T cells in healthy people across ages. Next came a second PCR, run for about 6 to 11 cycles, which used a sample-barcoded 5' primer along with a J-beta primer mix. TCRdb reprocessed the 5' RACE reads with MiXCR, giving one entry per CDR3 protein. The sample includes about 720,000 distinct CDR3 sequences, roughly 25% seen only once; the top ten take roughly 3.8%. A further study also used this sample, focusing on T cells of mothers and their children.

What was sequenced was blood. These receptors all come from a boy aged 5-17 years in good health.

The rearrangement links TRBV6-4 to TRBJ2-5; 7 bases match TRBD2. The DNA end is a closer match to TRBJ2-7, so the J assignment may be wrong. CDR1 is MRHNA and CDR2 is SNTAGT in the germline V gene. The CDR3 sequence is 15 residues long. CDR3 residues: CASSGKRGTSYEQYF. The DNA of the CDR3 is TGTGCCAGCTCAGGCAAGCGGGGCACCTCCTACGAGCAGTACTTC.

A word on this clonotype: One end of the junction is discordant with germline, which a read error may explain. The rearrangement links TRBV4-3 to TRBJ1-5; a possible D gene is TRBD1 (6 bases). The CDR3 sequence is 14 residues long. Germline V gene sequence: CDR1 LGHNA, CDR2 YSLEER. The CDR3 DNA is TGCGCCAGCAGCCAAGATTTGGGAGGACGTGGGACATATTTT. Translation gives CASSQDLGGRGTYF.

This clonotype was found a few times. The V and J genes are TRBV20-1 and TRBJ1-2; D gene unclear. CDR3 size: 12 residues. Between the trimmed V and J ends, which lost 6 bases and 5 bases, there was a span of 13 bases. Germline V CDR1 and CDR2: DFQATT, SNEGSKA (reference sequence). In DNA form, the CDR3 reads TGCAGTGCCCTTCGCGTGGAGTATGGCTACACCTTC. It is translated as CSALRVEYGYTF.

This chain uses TRBV7-2 with TRBJ2-5; 13 positions match TRBD2. Germline loops: CDR1 SGHTA, CDR2 FQGNSA. The CDR3 consists of 16 residues. With V trimmed by 0 bases and J by 7 bases, 5 bases remained unmatched. CDR3 DNA sequence: TGTGCCAGCAGCTTAGCCAGGACTAGCGGGAGAGGGACCCAGTACTTC. This codes for CASSLARTSGRGTQYF.

This clonotype was counted between two and nine times. This chain links TRBV5-1 with TRBJ2-1; TRBD2 aligns across 13 bases. Trimming removed 4 bases from V and 0 bases from J; junction bases left unmatched: 1. From germline, CDR1 is SGHRS and CDR2 YFSETQ. The CDR3 runs to 16 residues. The CDR3 DNA reads as TGCGCCAGCAGCGGGACTAGCGGGACCTCCTACAATGAGCAGTTCTTC. This translates into CASSGTSGTSYNEQFF.

There are a few counts of this clonotype. The V call is TRBV9, the J call TRBJ1-4, with D perhaps TRBD1 (5 bases). Between the trimmed V and J ends, which lost 0 bases and 5 bases, there was a span of 11 bases. Germline lookup yields CDR1 SGDLS and CDR2 YYNGEE. The CDR3 contains 15 residues. For the CDR3, the DNA is TGTGCCAGCAGCGTAGCCGACAGTCTAAATGAAAAACTGTTTTTT. This codes for CASSVADSLNEKLFF.

This clonotype was seen only a few times. V is TRBV20-1 and J is TRBJ2-7, with a weak D call TRBD2 (5 bases). This CDR3 spans 12 amino acids. Trimming removed 7 bases at V and 7 bases at J, with 17 bases between. Germline loops: CDR1 DFQATT, CDR2 SNEGSKA (reference sequence). In DNA form, the CDR3 reads TGCAGTGTCCCACTCTTACAGCGGGAGCAGTACTTC. Encoded protein: CSVPLLQREQYF.